Below are 5 T cell receptor beta chains sequenced from a single sample in a study of control samples from healthy donors and cancer patients. Profiled with immunoSEQ multiplex PCR; TCRdb holds only in-frame clones, not every one. The table has approximately 97,000 clones, around 88% seen once. Sequencing was carried out using blood. The receptors derive from a man aged 25-40 years in good health.

V gene TRBV2 combines with J gene TRBJ2-1, with 9 bases matching TRBD2. This CDR3 contains 14 residues. The junction had 4 bases not matched to a gene; V was cut back by 4 bases and J by 6 bases. From germline, CDR1 is SNHLY and CDR2 FYNNEI. The CDR3 spells CASSVLAGVNEQFF. The CDR3 nucleotides read TGTGCCAGCAGTGTTTTAGCGGGAGTCAATGAGCAGTTCTTC.

This clone was observed a single time. The V and J genes are TRBV19 and TRBJ2-7; TRBD2 agrees at 14 bases. V shed 5 bases and J 4 bases; nucleotides not matched to a gene: 16. Germline CDR1 reads LNHDA; CDR2 reads SQIVND (reference sequence). This CDR3 region has 19 residues. DNA of the CDR3: TGTGCCAGTAGTCCCGGAGGACTAGCGGGAGGAGGAGGAGGTTACGAGCAGTACTTC. It codes for CASSPGGLAGGGGGYEQYF.

The chain is built from TRBV10-3 and TRBJ1-5, with a weak D call TRBD1 (5 bases). The CDR3 runs 13 residues. The germline CDR1 and CDR2 sequences are ENHRY and SYGVKD. The V end was cut by 3 bases, the J end by 6 bases, with 9 bases between. The DNA for the CDR3 is TGTGCCATCAGTGATGAACAGGTTCAGCCCCAGCATTTT. Translating it yields CAISDEQVQPQHF.

This sequence joins TRBV6-5 and TRBJ2-5; weak D call: TRBD2 (6 bases). The CDR3 totals 14 residues. Germline loops: CDR1 MNHEY, CDR2 SVGAGI. V gave up 2 bases and J gave up 5 bases, with 12 bases separating them. CDR3 coding DNA: TGTGCCAGCAGTTACGAGGGCGCGGGGGAGACCCAGTACTTC. This encodes CASSYEGAGETQYF.

This rearrangement joins TRBV3-1 (or the pseudogene TRBV3-2) to TRBJ1-3, with D possibly TRBD1 on 6 matching bases. The CDR3 spans 16 residues. V was shortened by 4 bases and J by 0 bases, with 13 bases between the two germline ends. Germline V gives CDR1 LGHDT, CDR2 YNNKEL (reference sequence). CDR3 residues: CASSPRRTASGNTIYF. The DNA of the CDR3 is TGTGCCAGCAGCCCGCGTCGGACAGCCTCTGGAAACACCATATATTTT.